This entry concerns a single TCR beta chain. It lacks a known antigen. Lacking the conserved final phenylalanine or tryptophan, this CDR3 likely reflects a read error. Library prep was done by multiplex PCR. Sequenced using an Illumina HiSeq 4000. To build TCR beta libraries, CDR3 regions were amplified by Arm-PCR using iRepertoire HTBI primers. PCR products were gel purified before sequencing. Per the authors' processing: Gene usage analysis of CDR3 amino acid clonotypes relied on the 60 to 65 TRBV and 15 or so TRBJ segments identified across samples. COPE and FqMerger were used to merge filtered high-quality paired reads into contigs. BLAST was used to align contigs to the IMGT TRBV, TRBD and TRBJ reference genes, and CDR3 was defined following IMGT. Any clonotype with a frequency above 0.1% was classified as a highly expanded clone. Shannon entropy served as the measure of repertoire diversity, while the Gini coefficient captured V-J evenness. Public clonotypes were defined as clonotypes shared by more than one individual. TCRdb trimmed the raw reads at Q25, called clones with MiXCR and kept productive beta chains. Rows are unified per CDR3 protein, each entry keeping the most common DNA and genes. TCRdb, not the authors, supplied the V and J calls. In all, the sample holds about 620,000 distinct CDR3 sequences, and roughly 16% of those were seen once. Clones ranked in the top ten supply around a sixth of the sample.

The CDR3 adds up to 15 amino acids, both ends counted. Only the CDR3 portion is preserved as DNA: 45 bases, with reading frame beginning at the first base. In the germline V gene (reference sequence), CDR1 corresponds to LNHDA and CDR2 to SQIVND. The germline ends are 12 bases apart after V is trimmed by 7 bases and J by 2 bases. The sample is drawn from a study of regulatory T cells in long-lasting Graves disease (dated by TCRdb to the early 2020s). Turning to the overall study: In the newly diagnosed Graves' disease group, patients had been taking antithyroid drugs for less than 3 months. The study took place in China and was registered as a clinical trial. Peripheral blood TCR sequencing and RNA sequencing compared persistent Graves' disease patients with newly diagnosed Graves' disease patients. TCR sequencing covered about 13 persistent and around 20 newly diagnosed Graves' disease patients, some 33 samples in total.

Taken with the paper, the label for time point translates to: newly diagnosed GD, antithyroid drugs for less than 3 months. RNA was extracted from PBMCs in TRIzol for both TCR sequencing and RNA sequencing. The diagnosis of Graves' disease was made according to American Thyroid Association guidelines. Patients were recruited from an endocrinology department in Xi'an, China. From each patient, nine milliliters of peripheral blood was collected into an EDTA anticoagulant tube. PBMCs were isolated by Ficoll Paque Plus density gradient separation without further T cell sorting. RNA quality was checked with an Agilent 2100 Bioanalyzer and agarose gel, and concentration with a NanoDrop 2000. The paper as a whole reports these results and caveats: Only the TCR beta chain was sequenced and analyzed. Persistent disease showed preferential use of TRBV28, TRBJ1-2 and TRBJ2-5, whereas newly diagnosed disease favored TRBV20-1 and TRBJ2-1. Peripheral blood alone was examined, since thyroid tissue, which constituted the primary lesion, could not be accessed. The small sample size was acknowledged by the authors as a limitation that may reduce accuracy. Patients with persistent disease shared more public clonotypes (about 2,900) than newly diagnosed patients did (more than 900). Lower TCR Shannon entropy and fewer highly expanded clones were observed in persistent Graves' disease patients than in newly diagnosed patients, which suggested clonal expansion.

The sample also formed part of further work on T cells in Graves' hyperthyroidism and ophthalmopathy. That second report states: Graves' hyperthyroidism was defined as stable when no progression to ophthalmopathy occurred over 18 months of follow-up. The hyperthyroidism patients were between 18 and 65 years old and newly diagnosed, with a disease duration of less than 2 months. Patients with uncontrolled infections, other autoimmune diseases, pregnancy or lactation were excluded. Clinical symptoms, serum thyroxine and TRAb, thyroid ultrasound, and orbital computed tomography formed the basis for the diagnoses. A first-round RT-PCR of the TCR CDR3 used the HTBI primer set with the Qiagen OneStep RT-PCR kit. Most expanded thyroid clonotypes (frequency above 0.001) were also detected in blood, suggesting blood repertoires may reflect thyroid immune responses. A model built on a 13 V-J signature distinguished ophthalmopathy from stable hyperthyroidism, reaching 85% to 90% sensitivity and around 81% specificity in cross-validation and 80%/75% in testing. In validation, progression to ophthalmopathy was predicted by the model with more than 65% sensitivity and 72% to 80% specificity, a median of approximately 7.1 months before onset. To identify TCR V-J signatures that set the groups apart, the researchers used a discovery cohort of 100 or so patients, made up of 40 to 45 with Graves' ophthalmopathy and 55 to 65 with stable Graves' hyperthyroidism. Prospective prediction of ophthalmopathy was tested in an independent validation cohort of approximately 19 hyperthyroidism patients and around 16 patients who later progressed to ophthalmopathy. For training and testing, the approximately 97 patients in the discovery cohort were randomly divided in a 7:3 ratio. In addition, the study compared T-cell repertoires in thyroid tissue and in blood from roughly 6 Graves' hyperthyroidism patients. Once sampling was done, hyperthyroidism patients were given methimazole at a starting dose of 30 mg daily, whereas ophthalmopathy patients were given high-dose intravenous methylprednisolone. Libraries were constructed in a second round of multiplex PCR, after which size selection and purification were performed. Libraries were sequenced paired-end with 100 bp reads on an Illumina HiSeq2000. SOAPnuke was used to process the raw data, throwing out any read that contained adapters or uncalled bases, had a mean Phred below 15, or lacked an exact constant-primer or identifier match. COPE v1.2.5 was used to merge the high-quality paired reads, and each unique nucleotide sequence was defined as a clonotype. MiTCR v1.1 was used to align clonotypes to the IMGT TRBV, TRBD and TRBJ reference segments. Only V-J combinations with frequency above 0.0001, covering about 99% of repertoires, were analysed. The TCS score was defined as F50 (clonal expansion) divided by E x V (chaos), with BLOSUM62-based TCRdist calculated between CDR3 peptides within each V-J. Welch's t-statistics and random forest reduced around 550 V-J features to fewer than 15, which were used in a naive Bayes classifier (R e1071). No statistical method was used to set the sample size in advance, and investigators knew the group allocation. TCR Vbeta CDR3 sequencing of 120 to 150 peripheral blood samples (about 45 ophthalmopathy, 70 to 85 hyperthyroidism and 17 progressor patients) is reported in the paper.

The source material was peripheral blood mononuclear cells (PBMCs), sampled at new diagnosis, from a patient treated with antithyroid drugs. The sequence is built from TRBV19 and TRBJ1-6; the D segment cannot be called with confidence. The receptor comes from a young woman with Graves disease. Donor details come from another sample of the same person, matched by shared clones. The DNA sequence follows: TGTGCCAGTAAGGCAGAAACGACCTATAATTCACCCCTCCACTTA. Translated, it gives CASKAETTYNSPLHL.